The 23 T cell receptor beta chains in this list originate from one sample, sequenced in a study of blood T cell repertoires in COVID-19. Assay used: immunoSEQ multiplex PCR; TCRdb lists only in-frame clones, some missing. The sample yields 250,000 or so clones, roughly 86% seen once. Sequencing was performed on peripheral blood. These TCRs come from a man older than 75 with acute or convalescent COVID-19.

CDR3 loop: CASNDFPGGYGYTF. CDR3 bases: TGTGCCAGCAACGACTTCCCCGGTGGATATGGCTACACCTTC. The chain recombines TRBV6-5 with TRBJ1-2; no definite D call. Germline loops: CDR1 MNHEY, CDR2 SVGAGI. Trimming removed 7 bases from V and 5 bases from J, with 17 bases in between. This CDR3 comprises 14 residues.

CDR3: CASSLGVQGSNSPLHF. The DNA for the CDR3 is TGCGCCAGCAGCTTGGGGGTACAGGGCTCTAATTCACCCCTCCACTTT. The rearrangement links TRBV5-1 to TRBJ1-6; D might be TRBD1 (6 bases). V gave up 0 bases and J gave up 6 bases, with 13 bases separating them. The length of the CDR3 is 16 residues. In germline, CDR1 is SGHRS, CDR2 YFSETQ.

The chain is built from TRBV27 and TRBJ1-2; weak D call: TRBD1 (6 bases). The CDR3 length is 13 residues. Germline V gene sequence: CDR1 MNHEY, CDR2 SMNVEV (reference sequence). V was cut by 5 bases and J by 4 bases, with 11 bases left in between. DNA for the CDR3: TGTGCCAGCAGTCCTGACAGGTTCTATGGCTACACCTTC. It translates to CASSPDRFYGYTF.

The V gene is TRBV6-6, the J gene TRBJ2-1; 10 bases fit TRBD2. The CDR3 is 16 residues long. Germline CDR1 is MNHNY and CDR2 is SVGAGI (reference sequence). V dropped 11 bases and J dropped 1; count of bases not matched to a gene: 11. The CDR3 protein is CASNLAGAQSYNEQFF. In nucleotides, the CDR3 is TGTGCCTCTAATCTAGCGGGAGCGCAATCCTACAATGAGCAGTTCTTC.

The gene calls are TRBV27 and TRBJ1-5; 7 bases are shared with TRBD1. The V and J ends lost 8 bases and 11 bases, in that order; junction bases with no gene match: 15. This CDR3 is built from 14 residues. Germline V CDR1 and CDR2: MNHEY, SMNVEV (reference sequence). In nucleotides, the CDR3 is TGTGCCAGCGGACTAACAGGGGCCCTGGGGTCCCAGCATTTT. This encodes CASGLTGALGSQHF.

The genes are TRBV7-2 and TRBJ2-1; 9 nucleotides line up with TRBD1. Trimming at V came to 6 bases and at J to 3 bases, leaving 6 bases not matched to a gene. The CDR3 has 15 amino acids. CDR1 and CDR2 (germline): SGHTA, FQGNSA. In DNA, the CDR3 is TGTGCCAGCAGACTCGACAGGGGGAACTACAATGAGCAGTTCTTC. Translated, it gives CASRLDRGNYNEQFF.

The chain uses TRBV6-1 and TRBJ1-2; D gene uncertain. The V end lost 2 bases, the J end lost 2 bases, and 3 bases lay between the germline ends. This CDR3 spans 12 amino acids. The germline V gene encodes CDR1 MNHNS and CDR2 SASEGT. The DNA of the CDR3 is TGTGCCAGCAGTGAAACAAACTATGGCTACACCTTC. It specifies CASSETNYGYTF.

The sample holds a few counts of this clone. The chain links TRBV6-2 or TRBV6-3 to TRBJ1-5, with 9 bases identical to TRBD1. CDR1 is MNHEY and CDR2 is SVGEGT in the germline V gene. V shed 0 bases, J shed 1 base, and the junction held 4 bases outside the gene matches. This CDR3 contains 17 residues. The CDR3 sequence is CASSYSTGGLSNQPQHF. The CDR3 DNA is TGTGCCAGCAGTTACTCGACAGGGGGGTTGAGCAATCAGCCCCAGCATTTT.

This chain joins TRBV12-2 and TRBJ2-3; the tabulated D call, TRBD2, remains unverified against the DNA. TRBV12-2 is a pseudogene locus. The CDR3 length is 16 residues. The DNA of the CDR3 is TGTGCAAGTCGCGCCACTACTAGCGGGAGGACAGATACGCAGTATTTT. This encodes CASRATTSGRTDTQYF.

The CDR3 loop is CASSPFRDRVLNYGYTF. DNA for the CDR3: TGTGCCAGCTCACCTTTCCGGGACAGGGTTTTAAACTATGGCTACACCTTC. The V and J genes are TRBV18 and TRBJ1-2; 9 nucleotides line up with TRBD1. V lost 3 bases to trimming and J lost 2 bases; unmatched junction nucleotides: 10. This CDR3 comprises 17 residues. Per germline, CDR1 KGHSH and CDR2 LQKENI.

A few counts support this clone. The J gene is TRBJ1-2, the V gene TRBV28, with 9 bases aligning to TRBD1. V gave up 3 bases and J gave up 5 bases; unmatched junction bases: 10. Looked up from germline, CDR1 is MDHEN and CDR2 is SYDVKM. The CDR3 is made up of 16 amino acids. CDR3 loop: CASSFPPGQGKYGYTF. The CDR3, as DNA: TGTGCCAGCAGTTTCCCCCCCGGACAGGGGAAGTATGGCTACACCTTC.

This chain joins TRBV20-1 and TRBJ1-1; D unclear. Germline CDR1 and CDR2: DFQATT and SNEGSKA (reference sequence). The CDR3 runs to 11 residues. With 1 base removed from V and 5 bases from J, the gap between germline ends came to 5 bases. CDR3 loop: CSARVMTEAFF. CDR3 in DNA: TGCAGTGCTAGAGTTATGACTGAAGCTTTCTTT.

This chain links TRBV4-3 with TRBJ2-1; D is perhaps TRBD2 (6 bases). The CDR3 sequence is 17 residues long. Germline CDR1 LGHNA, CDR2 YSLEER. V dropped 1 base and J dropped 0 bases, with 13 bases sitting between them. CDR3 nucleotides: TGCGCCAGCAGCCAAGGGGTTAGCGGTAGCTCCTACAATGAGCAGTTCTTC. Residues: CASSQGVSGSSYNEQFF.

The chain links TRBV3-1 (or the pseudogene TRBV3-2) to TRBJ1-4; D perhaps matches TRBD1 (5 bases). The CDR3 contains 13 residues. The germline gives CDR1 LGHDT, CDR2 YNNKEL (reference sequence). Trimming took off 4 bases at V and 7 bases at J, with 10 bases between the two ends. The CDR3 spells CASSRPGIEKLFF. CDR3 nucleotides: TGTGCCAGCAGCCGTCCAGGGATTGAAAAACTGTTTTTT.

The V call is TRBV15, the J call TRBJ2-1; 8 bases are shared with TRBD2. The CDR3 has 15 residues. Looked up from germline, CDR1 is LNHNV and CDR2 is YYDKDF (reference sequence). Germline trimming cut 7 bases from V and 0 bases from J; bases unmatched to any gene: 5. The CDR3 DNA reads TGTGCCACCACCAGCGGGAGTATCTCCTACAATGAGCAGTTCTTC. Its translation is CATTSGSISYNEQFF.

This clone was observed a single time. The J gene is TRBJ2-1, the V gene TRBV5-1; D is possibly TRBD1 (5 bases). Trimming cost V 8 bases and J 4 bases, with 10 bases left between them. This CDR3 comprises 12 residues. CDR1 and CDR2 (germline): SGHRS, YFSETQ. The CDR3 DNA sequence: TGCGCCAGTGGGGCTGATTACAATGAGCAGTTCTTC. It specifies CASGADYNEQFF.

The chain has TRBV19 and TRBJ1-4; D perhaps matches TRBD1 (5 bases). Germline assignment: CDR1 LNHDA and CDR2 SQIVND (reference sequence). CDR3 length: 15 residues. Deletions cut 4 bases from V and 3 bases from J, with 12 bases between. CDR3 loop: CASSTGGSANEKLFF. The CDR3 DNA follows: TGTGCCAGTAGTACTGGGGGGTCGGCTAATGAAAAACTGTTTTTT.

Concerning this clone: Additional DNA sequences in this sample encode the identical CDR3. DNA of the CDR3: TGTGCCAGCTCACCGGGACAGGGGGGCTACACCTTC. Its protein product is CASSPGQGGYTF. The chain combines TRBV18 with TRBJ1-2; 10 bases map to TRBD1. V trimming: 3 bases; J trimming: 8 bases; junction bases outside the gene matches: 0. Germline V CDR1 and CDR2: KGHSH, LQKENI. There are 12 residues in the CDR3.

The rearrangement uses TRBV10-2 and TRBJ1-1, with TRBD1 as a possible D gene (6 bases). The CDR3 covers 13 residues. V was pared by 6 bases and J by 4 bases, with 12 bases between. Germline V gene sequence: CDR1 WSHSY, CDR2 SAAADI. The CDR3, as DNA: TGCGCCAGCAGGGTTACAGGGAGCACTGAAGCTTTCTTT. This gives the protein CASRVTGSTEAFF.

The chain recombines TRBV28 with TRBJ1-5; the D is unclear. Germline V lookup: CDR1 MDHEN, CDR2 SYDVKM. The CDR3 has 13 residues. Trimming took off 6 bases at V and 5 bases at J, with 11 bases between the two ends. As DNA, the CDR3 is TGTGCCAGCAGACTTCCCAACGATCAGCCCCAGCATTTT. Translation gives CASRLPNDQPQHF.

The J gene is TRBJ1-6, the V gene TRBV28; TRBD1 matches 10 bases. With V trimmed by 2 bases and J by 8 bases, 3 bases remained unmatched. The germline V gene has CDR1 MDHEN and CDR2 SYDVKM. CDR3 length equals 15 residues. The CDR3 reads CASSLLGTGDSPLHF. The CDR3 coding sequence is TGTGCCAGCAGTTTACTCGGGACAGGGGATTCACCCCTCCACTTT.

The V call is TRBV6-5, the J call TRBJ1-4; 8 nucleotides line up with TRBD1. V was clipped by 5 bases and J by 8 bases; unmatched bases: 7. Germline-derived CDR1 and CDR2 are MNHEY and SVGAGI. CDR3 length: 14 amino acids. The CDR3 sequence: CASSTGRGREKLFF. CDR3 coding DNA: TGTGCCAGCAGTACGGGCAGGGGGCGAGAAAAACTGTTTTTT.

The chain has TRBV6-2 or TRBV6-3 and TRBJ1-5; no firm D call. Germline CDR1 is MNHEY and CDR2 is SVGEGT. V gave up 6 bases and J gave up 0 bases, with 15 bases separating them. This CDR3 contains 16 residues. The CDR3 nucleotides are TGTGCCAGCAGCCTGGCCTCAGGACTTAGCAATCAGCCCCAGCATTTT. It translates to CASSLASGLSNQPQHF.